These 12 T cell receptor beta chains were sequenced from one sample in a study of CD8+CD57+ T cells in acquired aplastic anemia. The template used for profiling TCR beta VDJ and CDR3 was genomic DNA. TCRdb independently ran MiXCR on the reads; one entry per CDR3 protein. The table includes 35,000 to 45,000 distinct CDR3 sequences, roughly 65% detected once. The sample taken for sequencing was sorted CD4+, CD8+, or CD8+CD57+ T cells (not recorded which) from PBMCs. These receptor sequences come from a human donor in good health, serving as a control.

The CDR3 region is CATSDSGAYEQYF. In DNA, the CDR3 is TGTGCCACCAGTGATTCTGGGGCCTACGAGCAGTACTTC. The rearrangement links TRBV24-1 to TRBJ2-7, with D uncertain. With 2 bases removed from V and 2 bases from J, the gap between germline ends came to 6 bases. Germline CDR1 KGHDR, CDR2 SFDVKD. CDR3 length equals 13 residues.

The gene calls are TRBV29-1 and TRBJ1-4; D might be TRBD1 (5 bases). Trimming cost V 6 bases and J 0 bases, with 8 bases left between them. Per the germline V gene, CDR1 is SQVTM and CDR2 is ANQGSEA. The CDR3 consists of 13 residues. This chain's CDR3 is CSVPGATNEKLFF. The CDR3 nucleotides read TGCAGCGTGCCGGGGGCAACTAATGAAAAACTGTTTTTT.

The V call is TRBV9, the J call TRBJ1-1; no clear D. The CDR3 extends over 13 amino acids. V dropped 5 bases and J dropped 4 bases, with 12 bases sitting between them. Germline V gene data show CDR1 as SGDLS and CDR2 as YYNGEE. CDR3: CASRIRIGTEAFF. The CDR3 DNA sequence: TGTGCCAGCAGAATCAGGATCGGCACTGAAGCTTTCTTT.

This clonotype is judged medium-sized. V is TRBV25-1 and J is TRBJ1-4; D gene ambiguous. V lost 2 bases to trimming and J lost 5 bases, with 9 bases between them. This CDR3 is built from 14 residues. The germline V gene has CDR1 MGHDK and CDR2 SYGVNS. The CDR3 here is CASSEMANNEKLFF. The CDR3 region has the DNA TGTGCCAGCAGTGAAATGGCCAACAATGAAAAACTGTTTTTT.

The chain employs TRBV10-3 and TRBJ1-1, with D perhaps TRBD1 (5 bases). The CDR3 has 13 residues. Germline CDR1 and CDR2: ENHRY and SYGVKD. V was shortened by 10 bases and J by 0 bases, with 12 bases between the two germline ends. CDR3 sequence: CATSGIMNTEAFF. The CDR3 DNA follows: TGTGCCACGTCAGGGATAATGAACACTGAAGCTTTCTTT.

This chain joins TRBV10-2 and TRBJ2-3, with a possible D match to TRBD2 (6 bases). In germline, CDR1 is WSHSY, CDR2 SAAADI. The CDR3 extends over 14 amino acids. V was trimmed by 4 bases and J by 5 bases, leaving 13 bases between them. CDR3 sequence (DNA): TGCGCCAGCAGTGCTAGCGTAGTCGTAGATACGCAGTATTTT. It yields the protein CASSASVVVDTQYF.

The chain has TRBV29-1 and TRBJ1-3; 8 nucleotides align to TRBD1. Germline CDR1 reads SQVTM; CDR2 reads ANQGSEA. The CDR3 extends over 15 amino acids. The trim removed 5 bases at V and 5 bases at J, leaving 11 bases unmatched. The CDR3 bases are TGCAGCGTTAGGGCGACAGGGGATCCTCGAAACACCATATATTTT. It specifies CSVRATGDPRNTIYF.

V gene TRBV20-1 combines with J gene TRBJ1-1; the match to TRBD1 covers 7 bases. CDR1 and CDR2 from the germline V gene are DFQATT and SNEGSKA (reference sequence). This CDR3 spans 13 amino acids. The V segment lost 3 bases and the J segment 5 bases; nucleotides outside the gene matches: 6. The CDR3 is CSARKTGRTEAFF. The CDR3 DNA follows: TGCAGTGCTAGGAAGACAGGGAGGACTGAAGCTTTCTTT.

V gene TRBV28 combines with J gene TRBJ2-1, with D uncertain. Trimming removed 6 bases at V and 1 base at J, with 4 bases between. Per germline, CDR1 MDHEN and CDR2 SYDVKM. There are 12 residues in the CDR3. CDR3 DNA: TGTGCCAGCAGAGGGTCCTACAATGAGCAGTTCTTC. Encoded protein: CASRGSYNEQFF.

The genes are TRBV24-1 and TRBJ2-2; D uncertain. CDR1 KGHDR and CDR2 SFDVKD come from the germline V gene. The CDR3 loop spans 12 amino acids. V dropped 3 bases and J dropped 6 bases, with 4 bases sitting between them. CDR3 coding DNA: TGTGCCACCAGTGATATGGCCGGGGAGCTGTTTTTT. It yields the protein CATSDMAGELFF.

The genes are TRBV2 and TRBJ2-7; 9 nucleotides align to TRBD1. There are 14 residues in the CDR3. Looked up from germline, CDR1 is SNHLY and CDR2 is FYNNEI. V was clipped by 6 bases and J by 3 bases; unmatched bases: 6. CDR3 coding DNA: TGTGCCAGCAGCGCCCTGGGACAGGGCTACGAGCAGTACTTC. This codes for CASSALGQGYEQYF.

This clonotype was detected only a few times. The chain uses TRBV15 and TRBJ2-7, with TRBD2 as a possible D gene (5 bases). Germline lookup yields CDR1 LNHNV and CDR2 YYDKDF (reference sequence). The germline V and J ends were trimmed by 0 bases and 7 bases, with 19 bases remaining between them. CDR3 length: 16 residues. The CDR3 DNA sequence: TGTGCCACCAGCAGAGATAGAGGGAGTGGGATTGTAGAGCAGTACTTC. Translating it yields CATSRDRGSGIVEQYF.